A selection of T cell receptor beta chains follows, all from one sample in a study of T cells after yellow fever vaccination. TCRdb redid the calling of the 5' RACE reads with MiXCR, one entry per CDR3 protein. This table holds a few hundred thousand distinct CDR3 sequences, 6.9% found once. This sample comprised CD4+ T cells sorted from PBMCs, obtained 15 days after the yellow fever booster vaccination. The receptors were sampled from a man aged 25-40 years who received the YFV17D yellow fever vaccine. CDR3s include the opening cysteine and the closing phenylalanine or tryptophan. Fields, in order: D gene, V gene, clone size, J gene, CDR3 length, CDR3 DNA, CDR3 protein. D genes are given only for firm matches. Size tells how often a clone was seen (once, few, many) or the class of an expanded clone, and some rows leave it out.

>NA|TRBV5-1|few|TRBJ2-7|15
TGCGCCAGCAGCTTGTTGCCTAGCCCTCAATCCGAGCAGTACTTC
CASSLLPSPQSEQYF
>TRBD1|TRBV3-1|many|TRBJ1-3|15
TGTGCCAGCAGCCAAACAGGGGGAGGTGGAAACACCATATATTTT
CASSQTGGGGNTIYF
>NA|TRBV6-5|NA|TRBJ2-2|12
TGTGCCAGCAAAAAGGGTACCGGGGAGCTGTTTTTT
CASKKGTGELFF
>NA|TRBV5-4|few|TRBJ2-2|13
TGTGCCAACGGCGGCGTTGGGACCGGGGAGCTGTTTTTT
CANGGVGTGELFF
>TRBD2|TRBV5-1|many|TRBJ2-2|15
TGCGCCAGCACCACTAGCGTCCCGAACACCGGGGAGCTGTTTTTT
CASTTSVPNTGELFF
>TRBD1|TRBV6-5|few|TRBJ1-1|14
TGTGCCAGCAGTTACCTTGACAGGGTCACTGAAGCTTTCTTT
CASSYLDRVTEAFF
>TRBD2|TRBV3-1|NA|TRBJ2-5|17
TGTGCCAGCAGCCGCTCCCTAGCGGGAGGGTATCAAGAGACCCAGTACTTC
CASSRSLAGGYQETQYF
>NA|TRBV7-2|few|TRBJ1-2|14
TGTGCCAGCACTCTAACCCGGGATAACTATGGCTACACCTTC
CASTLTRDNYGYTF
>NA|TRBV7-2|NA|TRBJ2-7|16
TGTGCCAGCAGCTTATTGGCAGGGGCCCTAGTGGGGGAGCAGTACTTC
CASSLLAGALVGEQYF
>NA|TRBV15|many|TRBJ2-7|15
TGTGCCACCAGCACGGGACGCCTAAGCTCCTACGAGCAGTACTTC
CATSTGRLSSYEQYF
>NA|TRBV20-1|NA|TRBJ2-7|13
TGCAGTGCTAGTGGGGCAGGGGTCTACGAGCAGTACTTC
CSASGAGVYEQYF
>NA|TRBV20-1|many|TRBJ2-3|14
TGCAGTGCTAACCGGTTGGGCGACACAGATACGCAGTATTTT
CSANRLGDTDTQYF
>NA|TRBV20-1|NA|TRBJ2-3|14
TGCAGTGCTAAGGACGTCGACCCCACAGATACGCAGTATTTT
CSAKDVDPTDTQYF
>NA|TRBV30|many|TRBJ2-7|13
TGTGCCTGGAGCCTAGGGACCTCGGGGGAGCAGTACTTC
CAWSLGTSGEQYF
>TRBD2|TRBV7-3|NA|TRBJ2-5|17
TGTGCCAGCAGCCCCCGAAGAGTAGCGGGAGGCGGAGAGACCCAGTACTTC
CASSPRRVAGGGETQYF
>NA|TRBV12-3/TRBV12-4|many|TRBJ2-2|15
TGTGCCAGCACCCCGCAGCAGGGTGGGAGCGGGGAGCTGTTTTTT
CASTPQQGGSGELFF
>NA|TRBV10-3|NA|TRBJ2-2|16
TGTGCCATCAGGAGGGGGACCGAAATGGGGACCGGGGAGCTGTTTTTT
CAIRRGTEMGTGELFF
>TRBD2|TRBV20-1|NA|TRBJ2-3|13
TGCAGTGCCTTGGTAGCGGGAGGTTATACGCAGTATTTT
CSALVAGGYTQYF
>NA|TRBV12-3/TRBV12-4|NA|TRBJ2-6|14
TGTGCCAGCAGTTTTGGGGTGCGGGCCAACGTCCTGACTTTC
CASSFGVRANVLTF
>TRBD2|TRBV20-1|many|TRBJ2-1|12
TGCAGTGCTACTAGCGGGTGGAATGAGCAGTTCTTC
CSATSGWNEQFF
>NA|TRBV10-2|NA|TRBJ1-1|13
TGCGCCAGCAGTGTCGGCCAGGTCGCTGAAGCTTTCTTT
CASSVGQVAEAFF
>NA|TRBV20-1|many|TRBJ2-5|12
TGCAGTGCTAGACTGGGGCAAGAGACCCAGTACTTC
CSARLGQETQYF
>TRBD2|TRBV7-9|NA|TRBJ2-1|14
TGTGCCAGCAGCTCCGTGACTAGCGAGACTGAGCAGTTCTTC
CASSSVTSETEQFF
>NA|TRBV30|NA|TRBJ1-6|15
TGTGCCTGGAACCCAGGGGTTTCGTATAATTCACCCCTCCACTTT
CAWNPGVSYNSPLHF
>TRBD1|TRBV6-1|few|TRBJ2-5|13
TGTGCCGCACGACAGGGGATTGTAGGGACCCAGTACTTC
CAARQGIVGTQYF
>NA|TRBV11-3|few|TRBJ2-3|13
TGTGCCAGCAGCTACCGACCTGCTGGGGCGCAGTATTTT
CASSYRPAGAQYF
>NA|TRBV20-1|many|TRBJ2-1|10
TGCAGTGCTCTACGTAATGAGCAGTTCTTC
CSALRNEQFF
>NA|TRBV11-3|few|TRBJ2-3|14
TGTGCCAGCAGCTTGAGCCGGATCACAGATACGCAGTATTTT
CASSLSRITDTQYF
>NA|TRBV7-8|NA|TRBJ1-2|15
TGTGCCAGCAGCTTAGAGGCGGTCGGGTCGTTTGGCTACACCTTC
CASSLEAVGSFGYTF
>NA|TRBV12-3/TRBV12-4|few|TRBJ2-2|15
TGTGCCAGCAGTTTATCTAGAGTTTCCGCCGGGGAGCTGTTTTTT
CASSLSRVSAGELFF
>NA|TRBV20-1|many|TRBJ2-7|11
TGCAGTGCTCCCGGACCCTACGAGCAGTACTTC
CSAPGPYEQYF
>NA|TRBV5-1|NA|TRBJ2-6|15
TGCGCCAGCAGCTTAACAGCAGCTGGGGCCAACGTCCTGACTTTC
CASSLTAAGANVLTF
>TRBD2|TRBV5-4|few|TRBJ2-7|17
TGTGCCAGCAGCCCTGGCGGGCGGACTAGCGGGAGTCAAGAGCAGTACTTC
CASSPGGRTSGSQEQYF
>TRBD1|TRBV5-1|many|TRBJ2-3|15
TGCGCCAGCAGCTTGGGTGGACAGGGCGGAGATACGCAGTATTTT
CASSLGGQGGDTQYF
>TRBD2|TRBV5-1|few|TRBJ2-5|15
TGCGCCAGCAGCTTCGGGACTAGCGGGACGGAGACCCAGTACTTC
CASSFGTSGTETQYF
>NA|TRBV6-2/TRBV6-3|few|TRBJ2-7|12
TGTGCCACCCGGGACACTGTGGGCGAGCAGTACTTC
CATRDTVGEQYF
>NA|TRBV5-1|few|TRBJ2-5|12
TGCGCCAGCAGCATCCTCGGGCAGACCCAGTACTTC
CASSILGQTQYF
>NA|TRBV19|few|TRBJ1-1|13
TGTGCCAGTAGTTTTCAGGTGAACACTGAAGCTTTCTTT
CASSFQVNTEAFF